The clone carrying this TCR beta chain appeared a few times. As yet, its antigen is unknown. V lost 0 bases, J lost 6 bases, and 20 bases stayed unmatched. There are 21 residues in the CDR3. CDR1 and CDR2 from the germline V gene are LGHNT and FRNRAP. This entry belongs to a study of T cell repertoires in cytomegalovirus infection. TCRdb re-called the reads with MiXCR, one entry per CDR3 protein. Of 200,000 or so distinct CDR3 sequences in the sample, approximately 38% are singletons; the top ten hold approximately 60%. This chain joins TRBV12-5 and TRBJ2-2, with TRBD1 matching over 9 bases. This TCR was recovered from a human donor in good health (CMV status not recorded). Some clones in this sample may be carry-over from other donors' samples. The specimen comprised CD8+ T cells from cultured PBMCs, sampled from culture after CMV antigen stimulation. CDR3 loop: CASGLVTGTGIEGRVAGELFF. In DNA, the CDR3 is TGTGCTAGTGGTTTGGTGACCGGGACAGGGATAGAGGGAAGGGTCGCCGGGGAGCTGTTTTTT.